What follows are 10 T cell receptor beta chains derived from one specimen sequenced in a study of T-cell reconstitution after alpha-beta-depleted transplantation in children. During its preparation, the TCRbeta library received unique molecular identifiers. TCRdb called the PCR reads again in MiXCR, with one record for every CDR3 protein. Of over 550,000 distinct CDR3 sequences listed, about 10% are singletons. Sequences were derived from PBMCs from the stem cell graft donor, sampled from the stem cell graft. The receptors were gathered from a human donor who donated a stem cell graft to a child with acute myeloid leukemia.

This clonotype occurred many times. V usage is TRBV20-1 and J usage is TRBJ2-4, with D uncertain. Germline CDR1 is DFQATT and CDR2 is SNEGSKA (reference sequence). The CDR3 runs 14 residues. V was pared by 6 bases and J by 0 bases, with 12 bases between. This chain's CDR3 is CSAAHLIAKNIQYF. The CDR3 coding sequence is TGCAGTGCCGCCCACCTCATAGCCAAAAACATTCAGTACTTC.

Of note for this clonotype: Compared with germline, one end of the junction differs, possibly owing to a read error. The chain links TRBV28 to TRBJ2-7; 8 nucleotides align to TRBD1. CDR1 and CDR2 from the germline V gene are MDHEN and SYDVKM. This CDR3 region has 15 residues. CDR3 bases: TGTGCCGGCAGTCCCCGGGACAGGAGACCCTACGAGCAGTACTTC. Amino acids: CAGSPRDRRPYEQYF.

This clonotype has a handful of counts. The V and J genes are TRBV20-1 and TRBJ2-1, with D tentatively TRBD2 (6 bases). Germline CDR1 and CDR2: DFQATT and SNEGSKA (reference sequence). The CDR3 has 12 amino acids. Trimming stripped 6 bases from V and 7 bases from J, with 13 bases between. Here the CDR3 reads CSAHLAMNEQFF. In DNA, the CDR3 is TGCAGTGCCCACCTAGCGATGAATGAGCAGTTCTTC.

This clonotype was recorded at least ten times. The chain joins TRBV3-1 to TRBJ2-1; 8 positions agree with TRBD2. J was trimmed by 6 bases and V by 4 bases; bases with no gene match: 5. The length of the CDR3 is 14 residues. Germline V gives CDR1 LGHDT, CDR2 YNNKEL (reference sequence). Written as DNA, the CDR3 is TGTGCCAGCAGCCCCAGACTAGCGAGCAATGAGCAGTTCTTC. Protein sequence: CASSPRLASNEQFF.

This clonotype was seen repeatedly, ten times or more. The chain recombines TRBV12-3 or TRBV12-4 with TRBJ1-6; no clear D gene. There are 13 residues in the CDR3. Trimming pared 3 bases from V and 7 bases from J, leaving 7 bases between. As DNA, the CDR3 is TGTGCCAGCAGTTTGATCCGAAATTCACCCCTCCACTTT. The encoded protein is CASSLIRNSPLHF.

The CDR3 DNA sequence: TGCAGTGCTAGGCCGGAGAGCCCTGGAGAGTACTTC. Its translation: CSARPESPGEYF. The chain employs TRBV20-1 and TRBJ2-7; no clear D. Germline V gene sequence: CDR1 DFQATT, CDR2 SNEGSKA (reference sequence). The CDR3 sequence is 12 residues long. Deletions cut 3 bases from V and 11 bases from J, with 17 bases between.

This clonotype has at least ten counts. The J gene is TRBJ1-1, the V gene TRBV28; D call uncertain. With 7 bases removed from V and 4 bases from J, the gap between germline ends came to 16 bases. The CDR3 loop spans 14 amino acids. CDR1 MDHEN and CDR2 SYDVKM come from the germline V gene. CDR3 sequence reads: CASTPRLVGTEAFF. CDR3 coding DNA: TGTGCCAGCACCCCGCGCCTTGTGGGCACTGAAGCTTTCTTT. Supplemented by reference TRBV28 and TRBJ1-1, the full variable domain reads DVKVTQSSRYLVKRTGEKVFLECVQDMDHENMFWYRQDPGLGLRLIYFSYDVKMKEKGDIPEGYSVSREKKERFSLILESASTNQTSMYLCASTPRLVGTEAFFGQGTRLTVV.

The chain links TRBV18 to TRBJ2-1; the match to TRBD1 covers 8 bases. This CDR3 is built from 15 residues. Germline values: CDR1 KGHSH, CDR2 LQKENI. V lost 4 bases and J lost 3; bases outside the gene matches: 5. CDR3 protein: CASSQMGQVYNEQFF. For the CDR3, the DNA is TGTGCCAGCTCACAGATGGGACAGGTCTACAATGAGCAGTTCTTC.

This clonotype showed up just a few times. This sequence joins TRBV5-1 and TRBJ2-7; tentatively, D is TRBD1 (5 bases). Trimming cost V 2 bases and J 2 bases, with 17 bases left between them. CDR3 size: 16 residues. CDR1 is SGHRS and CDR2 is YFSETQ in the germline V gene. CDR3 coding DNA: TGCGCCAGCAGCTTCTCCCTCCGCTCAGGGCCCTACGAGCAGTACTTC. This codes for CASSFSLRSGPYEQYF.

The table lists this clonotype with a count of one. This chain connects TRBV27 to TRBJ1-4; TRBD1 agrees at 8 bases. The germline gives CDR1 MNHEY, CDR2 SMNVEV (reference sequence). After removal of 5 bases from V and 6 bases from J, the junction contained 8 bases not matched to a gene. This CDR3 spans 15 amino acids. This chain's CDR3 is CASSPLTGADEKLFF. The CDR3 coding sequence is TGTGCCAGCAGTCCCCTGACAGGGGCGGATGAAAAACTGTTTTTT.